This T cell receptor (beta chain) stems from a study of a mutant IDH1 vaccine in newly diagnosed glioma. Study overall: Treated individuals were roughly 62% male and around 40% female, averaging 40.4 years of age. Standard pretreatment was either radiotherapy, temozolomide, or, for most, radiochemotherapy with temozolomide. Findings and limits, study-wide: Pseudoprogression seemed unlinked to shifts in top peripheral T cell clonotypes.

As regards this clone: What it recognizes is unknown.

Data came from immunoSEQ multiplex PCR; TCRdb stores just in-frame clones and leaves some out. The table has 40,000 to 50,000 clones, 80% to 90% seen once. Germline V gene sequence: CDR1 MGHRA, CDR2 YSYEKL. This CDR3 contains 15 residues. V was clipped by 4 bases and J by 8 bases, with 18 bases between them. Sample time point: week 35, safety follow-up. Vaccination used 300 ug of mutant IDH1 20-mer peptide per dose, with topical imiquimod. In every donor, the tumor was a new WHO grade 3 or 4 IDH1-mutant, ATRX-lost astrocytoma. The specimen comprised PBMCs, sampled from a glioma patient whose treatment included an IDH1 peptide vaccine. The V and J genes are TRBV4-1 and TRBJ2-4; D tentatively reads TRBD1 or TRBD2 (6 bases each). The clonotype comes from a middle-aged man with glioma. CDR3 amino acids: CASSLRGLEGDIQYF. CDR3 coding DNA: TGCGCCAGCAGCCTCCGGGGGCTGGAGGGTGACATTCAGTACTTC.